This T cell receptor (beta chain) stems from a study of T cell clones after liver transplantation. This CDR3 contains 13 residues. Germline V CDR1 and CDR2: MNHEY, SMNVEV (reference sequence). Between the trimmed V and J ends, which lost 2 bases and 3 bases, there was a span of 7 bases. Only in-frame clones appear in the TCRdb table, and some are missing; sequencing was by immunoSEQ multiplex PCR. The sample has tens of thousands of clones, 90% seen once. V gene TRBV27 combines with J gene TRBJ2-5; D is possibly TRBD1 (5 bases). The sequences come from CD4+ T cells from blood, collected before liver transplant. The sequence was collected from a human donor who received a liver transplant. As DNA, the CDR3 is TGTGCCAGCAGTTTAACAGGAGAAGAGACCCAGTACTTC. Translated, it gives CASSLTGEETQYF.